This TCR beta chain was identified during a study of OX40 agonist ivuxolimab in advanced cancers. Across the study: Patients' therapy was ivuxolimab, an antibody that acts as an agonist of OX40 (CD134).

Comments on this clone: The target antigen is unknown.

The V end lost 0 bases, the J end lost 6 bases, and 15 bases lay between the germline ends. Looked up from germline, CDR1 is SGHRS and CDR2 is YFSETQ. The CDR3 consists of 16 residues. Study-wide results and limits: The mean number of expanded clones was higher in CD8+ T cells than in CD4+.

The protocol was immunoSEQ multiplex PCR, while the TCRdb copy is restricted to in-frame clones and leaves out a portion. The sample consists of 85,000 to 100,000 clones, more than 85% of them appearing once. This chain joins TRBV5-1 and TRBJ2-2; tentatively, D is TRBD1 (5 bases). The material sequenced was CD4+ or CD8+ T cells sorted from blood, taken in a trial of the OX40 agonist ivuxolimab. The source of this sequence is an adult with an advanced solid tumor such as melanoma, head and neck, liver or kidney cancer. CDR3: CASSLGGRSWSGELFF. CDR3 in DNA: TGCGCCAGCAGCTTGGGGGGCAGGAGTTGGTCCGGGGAGCTGTTTTTT.